The source of this T cell receptor beta chain is a study of OX40 agonist ivuxolimab in advanced cancers. Study-wide context: Patients receiving dose escalation had hepatocellular carcinoma, melanoma, renal cell or head and neck cancer.

Assay used: immunoSEQ multiplex PCR; TCRdb lists only in-frame clones, some missing. The profile covers 100,000 or so clones, with approximately 85% appearing a single time and 3% to 4% taken by the ten largest. Systemic immunosuppression or autoimmune disease history was grounds to exclude patients. The germline V and J ends were trimmed by 1 base and 3 bases, with 5 bases remaining between them. There are 12 residues in the CDR3. Germline-derived CDR1 and CDR2 are SGHTS and YDEGEE. This chain uses TRBV5-8 with TRBJ2-7; no firm D call. The source of this sequence is an adult with an advanced solid tumor such as melanoma, head and neck, liver or kidney cancer. The starting material was CD4+ or CD8+ T cells sorted from blood, obtained in a trial of the OX40 agonist ivuxolimab. CDR3 residues: CASSLTLYEQYF. In nucleotides, the CDR3 is TGTGCCAGCAGCTTGACCCTCTACGAGCAGTACTTC.